This T cell receptor (beta chain) is from a study of T-cell reconstitution after alpha-beta-depleted transplantation in children. Overall study findings and caveats: Reportedly, only several hundred clones from non-depleted graft cells drove alpha-beta T-cell counts at about two months.

TCRbeta library construction was performed incorporating unique molecular identifiers. TCRdb used MiXCR to reprocess the PCR reads, holding one entry per CDR3 protein. The data contain around 800,000 distinct CDR3 sequences, approximately 15% of them singletons. A word on this clonotype: Its matching antigen is unknown.

Deletions cut 0 bases from V and 9 bases from J, with 15 bases between. Germline V gene data show CDR1 as SGHNT and CDR2 as YENEEA. The CDR3 is made up of 15 amino acids. V usage is TRBV11-3 and J usage is TRBJ2-1; D assignment may be TRBD1 or TRBD2 (6 bases each). Sequencing was performed on PBMCs, mostly from graft donor cells, taken 360 days after TCRalphabeta/CD19-depleted stem cell transplant. This sequence was found in a male patient under 18 who had a stem cell transplant for acute lymphoblastic leukemia, so the T cells may come from the graft donor. The CDR3, as DNA: TGTGCCAGCAGCTTAGATTGGAGGGGGGCCAGTGAGCAGTTCTTC. It specifies CASSLDWRGASEQFF.